Listed below are T cell receptor beta chains from one sample, sequenced in a study of shared T cell receptors in the human thymus. Profiled with immunoSEQ multiplex PCR; TCRdb holds only in-frame clones, not every one. The table shows fewer than 700,000 clones, with over 75% occurring only once. The same data also went into a second study, on human thymus T cells.

The sample consisted of thymocytes. These receptor sequences come from a boy in the first two years of life with a congenital heart defect. Each CDR3 is given with its conserved first and last residue. Each record gives: J gene, V gene, clone size, D gene, CDR3 DNA, CDR3 protein. D genes are given only for firm matches. For some rows the clone size is stated as once, few or many, or as a class when expanded; others skip it.

TRBJ2-5,TRBV10-1,-,-,TGCGCCAGCAGTGAGTCCGCGGAAGAGACCCAGTACTTC,CASSESAEETQYF
TRBJ1-1,TRBV15,-,-,TGTGCCACCAGCAGGGTTCCCGTACACCAAAACACTGAAGCTTTCTTT,CATSRVPVHQNTEAFF
TRBJ1-2,TRBV15,-,-,TGTGCCACCAGCGCCCGGGACACCTACGTCGGCCTCTATGGCTACACCTTC,CATSARDTYVGLYGYTF
TRBJ2-2,TRBV11-3,-,TRBD2,TGTGCCAGCAGCTTAGATCAACCTAGCGGGAGAACTGGGGAGCTGTTTTTT,CASSLDQPSGRTGELFF
TRBJ2-3,TRBV4-1,-,TRBD2,TGCGCCAGCAGCCAAGATCGGGAGACGGCGGGGGCAGATACGCAGTATTTT,CASSQDRETAGADTQYF
TRBJ1-2,TRBV30,-,-,TGTGCCTGGAGTGTACGGGGGGCCTGGAATGGCTACACCTTC,CAWSVRGAWNGYTF
TRBJ1-2,TRBV28,-,TRBD1,TGTGCCAGCAGTTTAAGGGGACAGGGACCTCGTAACTATGGCTACACCTTC,CASSLRGQGPRNYGYTF
TRBJ1-2,TRBV6-5,-,-,TGTGCCAGCAGTTACTCGGGGGCGCGCTATGGCTACACCTTC,CASSYSGARYGYTF
TRBJ1-5,TRBV6-1,-,-,TGTGCCAGCAGTGAAACACAGGGAGACAATCAGCCCCAGCATTTT,CASSETQGDNQPQHF
TRBJ2-7,TRBV6-1,-,-,TGTGCCAGCAGTCGAGCGGGTGTGAGCTCCTACGAGCAGTACTTC,CASSRAGVSSYEQYF
TRBJ2-2,TRBV10-1,-,-,TGCGCCAGCAGTGGTACCCCCTATGGGCTAGCGACAACGTGGGGTTTCGCGAACACCGGGGAGCTGTTTTTT,CASSGTPYGLATTWGFANTGELFF
TRBJ2-3,TRBV30,-,TRBD2,TGTGCCTCCCTCCGGGCGGGAGATCGGACAGATACGCAGTATTTT,CASLRAGDRTDTQYF
TRBJ2-1,TRBV5-4,once,TRBD2,TGTGCCAGCAGCTTAGCGGGAGCTGCCTCCTACAATGAGCAGTTCTTC,CASSLAGAASYNEQFF
TRBJ1-2,TRBV6-5,-,TRBD1,TGTGCCAGCAGTCCCCGGACAGGGAACGGCTACACCTTC,CASSPRTGNGYTF
TRBJ2-1,TRBV4-1,-,TRBD2,TGCGCCAGCAGCCAACCGACAGCGGGAGGTGGGCAGTTCTTC,CASSQPTAGGGQFF
TRBJ2-7,TRBV10-1,-,TRBD2,TGCGCCAGCAGTGCCATCGGACTAGCGGGAGACCACTACGAGCAGTACTTC,CASSAIGLAGDHYEQYF
TRBJ2-2,TRBV25-1,-,TRBD2,TGTGCCAGCAGGACTAGCGGGAGAACCGGGGAGCTGTTTTTT,CASRTSGRTGELFF
TRBJ1-5,TRBV28,-,TRBD1,TGTGCCAGCAGAACAGGGGGCGACCAGCCCCAGCATTTT,CASRTGGDQPQHF
TRBJ2-2,TRBV4-2,-,TRBD2,TGTGCCAGCAGCTACCGGACTAGCGGGAGGGCCGGGTCGAAACCCGGGGAGCTGTTTTTT,CASSYRTSGRAGSKPGELFF
TRBJ1-5,TRBV4-2,-,-,TGTGCCAGCAGCCAAGAGGAGGATCGCAATCAGCCCCAGCATTTT,CASSQEEDRNQPQHF
TRBJ2-7,TRBV5-8,-,TRBD2,TGTGCCCCCCCGGGACTAGCTGATACATACGAGCAGTACTTC,CAPPGLADTYEQYF
TRBJ2-6,TRBV4-3,-,TRBD1,TGCGCCAGCAGCCACCCGGGACAGGGGAATAATGGGACCGGGGCCAACGTCCTGACTTTC,CASSHPGQGNNGTGANVLTF
TRBJ2-7,TRBV6-6,-,TRBD1,TGTGCCAGCAGTTACGGGACAGGGGAGATTCACGAGCAGTACTTC,CASSYGTGEIHEQYF
TRBJ1-1,TRBV5-5,-,-,TGTGCCAGCAGCTTGCCCGGTAAGACTGAAGCTTTCTTT,CASSLPGKTEAFF
TRBJ1-2,TRBV9,-,TRBD1,TGTGCCAGCAGCGACGCTTTCGACAGGGGGCATCGTGGCTACACCTTC,CASSDAFDRGHRGYTF
TRBJ2-6,TRBV5-4,-,-,TGTGCCAGCAGCTTGGAGTCTGACCGGAGGCCGTCTGGGGCCAACGTCCTGACTTTC,CASSLESDRRPSGANVLTF
TRBJ2-1,TRBV7-6,-,-,TGTGCCGGCAGCTCTGCCAAGGGAGAGCTACCCGAGCAGTTCTTC,CAGSSAKGELPEQFF
TRBJ2-2,TRBV15,-,TRBD2,TGTGCCACCAGCTTTCCCCCGGGACTAGCGGGTTTTAACACCGGGGAGCTGTTTTTT,CATSFPPGLAGFNTGELFF
TRBJ2-7,TRBV28,once,-,TGTGCCAGCAGTTTTTCCCAGGGTGTGCACGAGCAGTACTTC,CASSFSQGVHEQYF
TRBJ2-3,TRBV5-6,-,TRBD2,TGTGCCAGCAGCGAGACTAGCGGAGGGGGGACAGATACGCAGTATTTT,CASSETSGGGTDTQYF
TRBJ1-2,TRBV29-1,-,-,TGCAGCGTTGACGAGGACACCCGCTATGGCTACACCTTC,CSVDEDTRYGYTF
TRBJ1-4,TRBV7-9,-,TRBD1,TGTGCCAGCAGCCCGGGACAGGGGACTAATGAAAAACTGTTTTTT,CASSPGQGTNEKLFF
TRBJ2-7,TRBV11-1,-,TRBD1,TGTGCCAGCAGCCCGTCGTTTCGGGGACAGAGCTACGAGCAGTACTTC,CASSPSFRGQSYEQYF
TRBJ2-7,TRBV4-1,once,-,TGCGCCAGCAGCCAAACGTCGGAGACCTCCTACGAGCAGTACTTC,CASSQTSETSYEQYF
TRBJ2-1,TRBV11-3,-,TRBD2,TGTGCCAGCAGCTTCCCCCGGACTAGCGGGCGTCCCAATGAGCAGTTCTTC,CASSFPRTSGRPNEQFF
TRBJ2-3,TRBV6-5,-,TRBD1,TGTGCCAGCAGGAGAGACAGGGGGCGGACAGATACGCAGTATTTT,CASRRDRGRTDTQYF
TRBJ2-3,TRBV5-4,-,-,TGTGCCAGCAGCCTTACCCAAGGACTGCGGGAAGGCACAGATACGCAGTATTTT,CASSLTQGLREGTDTQYF
TRBJ1-1,TRBV18,-,-,TGTGCCAGCTCATCTCCCTGGGCGCTCACTGAAGCTTTCTTT,CASSSPWALTEAFF
TRBJ2-7,TRBV2,-,TRBD2,TGTGCCAGCGGAATGACGGGACTAGCGCCCGTCTACGAGCAGTACTTC,CASGMTGLAPVYEQYF